A single sample gave rise to the 18 T cell receptor beta chains below, sequenced in a study of shared clonotypes between healthy human individuals. Assay used: immunoSEQ multiplex PCR; TCRdb lists only in-frame clones, some missing. This sample yields a few million clones, of which around 95% are seen a single time; around 0.13% belongs to the top ten. The sample taken for sequencing was naive CD4+ T cells sorted from blood. Subset: CD45RA+ positively selected. These receptors were obtained from a man younger than 35 in good health.

The chain combines TRBV19 with TRBJ2-3; D is unresolved. Germline loops: CDR1 LNHDA, CDR2 SQIVND (reference sequence). This CDR3 comprises 14 residues. Trimming took 6 bases from V and 2 from J, leaving 12 bases between them. The CDR3 loop is CASRVDWVTDTQYF. The CDR3 nucleotides are TGTGCCAGTAGGGTCGACTGGGTCACAGATACGCAGTATTTT.

The rearrangement links TRBV11-2 to TRBJ2-3; D is unresolved. CDR3 length equals 14 residues. Trimming took 3 bases from V and 8 from J, leaving 15 bases between them. Germline CDR1 reads SGHAT; CDR2 reads FQNNGV. The CDR3 here is CASSFPAGAITQYF. In DNA, the CDR3 is TGTGCCAGCAGCTTTCCGGCAGGAGCTATTACGCAGTATTTT.

With regard to this clone: Distinct nucleotide sequences in the sample also encode this CDR3. The V and J genes are TRBV19 and TRBJ2-7, with 10 bases identical to TRBD1. Germline CDR1 is LNHDA and CDR2 is SQIVND (reference sequence). After removal of 5 bases from V and 3 bases from J, the junction contained 4 bases not matched to a gene. The CDR3 is 14 amino acids. The CDR3 DNA sequence: TGTGCCAGTAGTCCGAGGACAGGGGGCTACGAGCAGTACTTC. It specifies CASSPRTGGYEQYF.

The rearrangement links TRBV28 to TRBJ1-2, with TRBD1 identical over 10 bases. The germline V gene has CDR1 MDHEN and CDR2 SYDVKM. There are 15 residues in the CDR3. Trimming cost V 3 bases and J 1 base; bases outside gene matches: 2. The CDR3 spells CASSFRDRGNYGYTF. CDR3 in DNA: TGTGCCAGCAGTTTTCGGGACAGGGGTAACTATGGCTACACCTTC.

This chain links TRBV25-1 with TRBJ2-3; D may correspond to TRBD1 or TRBD2 (7 bases each). Germline-derived CDR1 and CDR2 are MGHDK and SYGVNS. Between the trimmed V and J ends, which lost 5 bases and 4 bases, there was a span of 22 bases. The CDR3 has 17 residues. The CDR3 region has the DNA TGTGCCAGCAGTCGCCCCCTTGGGAGGGGGCTGGCAGATACGCAGTATTTT. Encoded protein: CASSRPLGRGLADTQYF. Drawing the rest from reference TRBV25-1 and TRBJ2-3, the complete variable domain is EADIYQTPRYLVIGTGKKITLECSQTMGHDKMYWYQQDPGMELHLIHYSYGVNSTEKGDLSSESTVSRIRTEHFPLTLESARPSHTSQYLCASSRPLGRGLADTQYFGPGTRLTVL.

This chain connects TRBV7-9 to TRBJ2-3; D possibly corresponds to TRBD2 (6 bases). This CDR3 spans 16 amino acids. V was clipped by 9 bases and J by 3 bases, with 22 bases between them. Per the germline V gene, CDR1 is SEHNR and CDR2 is FQNEAQ (reference sequence). CDR3 sequence reads: CASSGYVGQGTDTQYF. CDR3 DNA: TGTGCCAGTAGCGGATACGTTGGCCAGGGAACAGATACGCAGTATTTT. The full variable domain, completed using reference TRBV7-9 and TRBJ2-3, is DTGVSQNPRHKITKRGQNVTFRCDPISEHNRLYWYRQTLGQGPEFLTYFQNEAQLEKSRLLSDRFSAERPKGSFSTLEIQRTEQGDSAMYLCASSGYVGQGTDTQYFGPGTRLTVL.

V and J are TRBV5-4 and TRBJ2-5; D is uncertain. Trimming removed 4 bases from V and 0 bases from J, with 4 bases in between. The V gene's germline CDR1 is SGHNT and CDR2 YYREEE (reference sequence). The CDR3 length is 12 residues. The DNA of the CDR3 is TGTGCCAGCAGCGGGGACCAAGAGACCCAGTACTTC. Protein: CASSGDQETQYF. Based on the CDR3 plus reference TRBV5-4 and TRBJ2-5, the full variable domain is ETGVTQSPTHLIKTRGQQVTLRCSSQSGHNTVSWYQQALGQGPQFIFQYYREEENGRGNFPPRFSGLQFPNYSSELNVNALELDDSALYLCASSGDQETQYFGPGTRLLVL.

This clone was detected once. This sequence joins TRBV27 and TRBJ2-6; no firm D call. Germline V lookup: CDR1 MNHEY, CDR2 SMNVEV (reference sequence). CDR3 length equals 15 residues. The V end lost 3 bases, the J end lost 2 bases, and 8 bases lay between the germline ends. The CDR3: CASSFLQTGANVLTF. CDR3 nucleotides: TGTGCCAGCAGTTTCTTACAGACTGGGGCCAACGTCCTGACTTTC. Drawing the rest from reference TRBV27 and TRBJ2-6, the complete variable domain is EAQVTQNPRYLITVTGKKLTVTCSQNMNHEYMSWYRQDPGLGLRQIYYSMNVEVTDKGDVPEGYKVSRKEKRNFPLILESPSPNQTSLYFCASSFLQTGANVLTFGAGSRLTVL.

The chain has TRBV7-9 and TRBJ2-7; D remains ambiguous. Trimming left V 1 base short and J 0 bases short, with 10 bases between. The CDR3 spans 15 residues. CDR1 is SEHNR and CDR2 is FQNEAQ in the germline V gene (reference sequence). The CDR3 DNA reads as TGTGCCAGCAGCTTAGACGACAATTTCTCCTACGAGCAGTACTTC. The encoded protein is CASSLDDNFSYEQYF.

As to this clone: The sample contains more than one DNA sequence encoding this CDR3. V gene TRBV30 combines with J gene TRBJ2-7; 7 positions agree with TRBD1. Germline CDR1 and CDR2: GTSNPN and SVGIG (reference sequence). The CDR3 totals 14 residues. Trimming at V came to 5 bases and at J to 1 base, leaving 8 bases not matched to a gene. The CDR3 loop reads CAWSRGGDSYEQYF. CDR3 bases: TGTGCCTGGTCCAGAGGGGGCGATTCCTACGAGCAGTACTTC.

CDR3 protein: CASSPDRAPGEKLFF. CDR3 nucleotides: TGTGCCAGCAGTCCAGACAGGGCCCCTGGGGAAAAACTGTTTTTT. The J gene is TRBJ1-4, the V gene TRBV2, with 7 bases lining up with TRBD1. Trimming at V came to 5 bases and at J to 8 bases, leaving 11 bases not matched to a gene. CDR1 and CDR2 (germline): SNHLY, FYNNEI. CDR3 length: 15 amino acids.

Concerning this clone: The sample has other DNA sequences that encode this CDR3 too. V usage is TRBV11-2 and J usage is TRBJ2-1; D remains unclear. V was trimmed by 1 base and J by 7 bases, leaving 2 bases between them. Germline assignment: CDR1 SGHAT and CDR2 FQNNGV. The CDR3 covers 11 residues. The CDR3 bases are TGTGCCAGCAGCTTAGTGAATGAGCAGTTCTTC. Its translation is CASSLVNEQFF.

This chain joins TRBV5-4 and TRBJ1-2, with D possibly matching TRBD1 (6 bases). This CDR3 region has 13 residues. The germline CDR1 and CDR2 sequences are SGHNT and YYREEE (reference sequence). Trimming left V 1 base short and J 6 bases short, with 10 bases between. The CDR3 protein is CASSLTGSHGYTF. The DNA for the CDR3 is TGTGCCAGCAGCTTGACAGGGTCGCATGGCTACACCTTC. The variable domain in full, completed from reference TRBV5-4 and TRBJ1-2, reads ETGVTQSPTHLIKTRGQQVTLRCSSQSGHNTVSWYQQALGQGPQFIFQYYREEENGRGNFPPRFSGLQFPNYSSELNVNALELDDSALYLCASSLTGSHGYTFGSGTRLTVV.

CDR3 region: CASSPGAGGSEAFF. The CDR3 DNA sequence: TGTGCCAGCAGCCCAGGCGCTGGCGGATCCGAAGCTTTCTTT. The J gene is TRBJ1-1, the V gene TRBV7-2; D is ambiguous. CDR1 SGHTA and CDR2 FQGNSA come from the germline V gene. The V end lost 5 bases, the J end lost 8 bases, and 18 bases lay between the germline ends. This CDR3 comprises 14 residues.

This chain connects TRBV11-2 to TRBJ1-1, with D unresolved. This CDR3 contains 15 residues. Germline loops: CDR1 SGHAT, CDR2 FQNNGV. V lost 0 bases, J lost 2 bases, and 10 bases lay in between. CDR3 residues: CASSLEGWGNTEAFF. For the CDR3, the DNA is TGTGCCAGCAGCTTAGAGGGATGGGGAAACACTGAAGCTTTCTTT.

The chain recombines TRBV6-6 with TRBJ2-2; D could derive from TRBD1 or TRBD2 (7 bases each). V shed 7 bases and J shed 7 bases, with 13 bases lying between them. This CDR3 spans 13 amino acids. CDR1 and CDR2 (germline): MNHNY, SVGAGI (reference sequence). This chain's CDR3 is CASTGGGVGELFF. The CDR3 DNA reads TGTGCCAGCACAGGGGGGGGAGTCGGGGAGCTGTTTTTT.

The chain combines TRBV7-8 with TRBJ1-6; TRBD1 is a possible D gene (6 bases). The CDR3 runs 20 residues. The germline gives CDR1 SGHVS, CDR2 FQNEAQ. The V end was cut by 5 bases, the J end by 0 bases, with 23 bases between. Written as DNA, the CDR3 is TGTGCCAGCAGCCCCCCCCCGGCTGACAGGTCTCGCTCCTATAATTCACCCCTCCACTTT. It is translated as CASSPPPADRSRSYNSPLHF.

Here the CDR3 DNA reads TGCGCCAGCAGCTTACTCCCGGGACTAGGAACAGATACGCAGTATTTT. Translated: CASSLLPGLGTDTQYF. The rearrangement uses TRBV5-1 and TRBJ2-3, with 8 bases matching TRBD2. In germline, CDR1 is SGHRS, CDR2 YFSETQ. With V trimmed by 2 bases and J by 3 bases, 8 bases remained unmatched. The CDR3 has 16 residues.